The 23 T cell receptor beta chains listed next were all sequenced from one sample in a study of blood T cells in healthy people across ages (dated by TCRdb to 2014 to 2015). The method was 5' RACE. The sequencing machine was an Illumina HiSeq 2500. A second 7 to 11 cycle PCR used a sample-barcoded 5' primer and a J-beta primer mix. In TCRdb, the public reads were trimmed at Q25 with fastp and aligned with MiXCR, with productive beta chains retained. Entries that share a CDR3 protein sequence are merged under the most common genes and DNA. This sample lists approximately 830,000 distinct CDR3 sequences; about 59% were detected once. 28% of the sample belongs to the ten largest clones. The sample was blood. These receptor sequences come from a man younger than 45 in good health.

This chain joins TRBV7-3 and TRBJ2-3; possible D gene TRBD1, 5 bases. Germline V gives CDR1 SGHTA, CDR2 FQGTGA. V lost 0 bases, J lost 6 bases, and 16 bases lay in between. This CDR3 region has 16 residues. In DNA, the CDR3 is TGTGCCAGCAGCTTAACGACAGACGGGCCGGGTGATACGCAGTATTTT. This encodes CASSLTTDGPGDTQYF.

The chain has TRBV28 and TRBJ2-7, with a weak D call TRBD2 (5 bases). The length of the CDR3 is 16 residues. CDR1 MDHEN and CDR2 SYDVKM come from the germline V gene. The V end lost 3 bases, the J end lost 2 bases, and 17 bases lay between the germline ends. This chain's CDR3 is CASSLGSQAQAYEQYF. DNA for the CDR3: TGTGCCAGCAGTTTGGGGAGCCAGGCCCAAGCCTACGAGCAGTACTTC.

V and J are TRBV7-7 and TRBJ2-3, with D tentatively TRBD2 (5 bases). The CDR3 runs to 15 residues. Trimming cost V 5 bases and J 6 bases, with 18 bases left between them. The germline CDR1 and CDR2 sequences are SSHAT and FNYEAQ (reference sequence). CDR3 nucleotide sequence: TGTGCCAGCAGCCTCCGGACGGGATTCACGGATACGCAGTATTTT. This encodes CASSLRTGFTDTQYF.

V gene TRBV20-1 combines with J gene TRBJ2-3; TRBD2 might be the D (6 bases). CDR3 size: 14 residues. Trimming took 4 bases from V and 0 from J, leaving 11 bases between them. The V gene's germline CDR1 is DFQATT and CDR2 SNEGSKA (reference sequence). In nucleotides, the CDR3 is TGCAGTGCTATCGCGGGGCTTAGCACAGATACGCAGTATTTT. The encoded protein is CSAIAGLSTDTQYF.

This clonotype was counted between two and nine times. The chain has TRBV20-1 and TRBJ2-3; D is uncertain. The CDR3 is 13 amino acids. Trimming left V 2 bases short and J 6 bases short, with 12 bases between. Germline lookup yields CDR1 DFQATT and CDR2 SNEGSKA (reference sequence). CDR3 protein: CSARRSISDTQYF. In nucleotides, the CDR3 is TGCAGTGCTAGACGTAGCATTTCGGATACGCAGTATTTT.

CDR3 bases: TGTGCCACAGGCAGAGTAGGCCATGAGCAGTTCTTC. Translating it yields CATGRVGHEQFF. The chain couples TRBV11-1 to TRBJ2-1; D gene uncertain. Trimming removed 10 bases at V and 8 bases at J, with 15 bases between. Germline CDR1 and CDR2: SGHAT and FQDESV (reference sequence). This CDR3 region has 12 residues.

CDR3 region: CSAKLAGGSSTDTQYF. The CDR3 nucleotides read TGCAGTGCTAAGCTAGCGGGGGGTTCTAGCACAGATACGCAGTATTTT. The V call is TRBV20-1, the J call TRBJ2-3; 11 bases map to TRBD2. This CDR3 has 16 residues. The germline gives CDR1 DFQATT, CDR2 SNEGSKA (reference sequence). Trimming removed 4 bases from V and 0 bases from J; junction bases left unmatched: 6.

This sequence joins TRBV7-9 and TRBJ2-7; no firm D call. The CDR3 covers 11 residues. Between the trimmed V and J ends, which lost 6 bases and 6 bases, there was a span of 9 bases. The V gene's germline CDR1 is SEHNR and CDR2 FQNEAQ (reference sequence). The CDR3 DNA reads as TGTGCCAGCAGGAAGGGTGGCGAGCAGTACTTC. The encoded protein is CASRKGGEQYF. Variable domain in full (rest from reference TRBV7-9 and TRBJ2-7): DTGVSQNPRHKITKRGQNVTFRCDPISEHNRLYWYRQTLGQGPEFLTYFQNEAQLEKSRLLSDRFSAERPKGSFSTLEIQRTEQGDSAMYLCASRKGGEQYFGPGTRLTVT.

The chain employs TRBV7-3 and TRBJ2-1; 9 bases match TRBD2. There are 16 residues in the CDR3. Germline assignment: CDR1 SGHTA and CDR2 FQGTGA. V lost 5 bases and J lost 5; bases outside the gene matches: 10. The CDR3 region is CASSDPTSGWHNEQFF. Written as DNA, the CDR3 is TGTGCCAGCAGCGACCCGACTAGCGGATGGCACAATGAGCAGTTCTTC.

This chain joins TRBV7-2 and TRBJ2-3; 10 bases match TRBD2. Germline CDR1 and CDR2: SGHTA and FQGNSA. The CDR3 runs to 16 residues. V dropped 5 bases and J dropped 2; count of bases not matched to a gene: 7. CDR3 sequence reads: CASSIQRGGPTDTQYF. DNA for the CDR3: TGTGCCAGCAGCATCCAGCGGGGGGGCCCCACAGATACGCAGTATTTT.

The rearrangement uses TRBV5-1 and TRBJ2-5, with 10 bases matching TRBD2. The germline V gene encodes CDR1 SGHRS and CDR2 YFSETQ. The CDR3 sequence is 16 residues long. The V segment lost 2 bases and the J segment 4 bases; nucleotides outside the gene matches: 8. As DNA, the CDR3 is TGCGCCAGCAGCTTAGCGGGGGGGCCCGGACGAGAGACCCAGTACTTC. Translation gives CASSLAGGPGRETQYF.

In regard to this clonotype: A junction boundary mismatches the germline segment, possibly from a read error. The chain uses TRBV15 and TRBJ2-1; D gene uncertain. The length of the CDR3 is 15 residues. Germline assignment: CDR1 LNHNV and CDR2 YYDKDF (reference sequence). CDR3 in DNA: TGTGCCACCGGCAGAGATGGGTCGTCTCGGGATGAGCAGTTCTTC. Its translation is CATGRDGSSRDEQFF.

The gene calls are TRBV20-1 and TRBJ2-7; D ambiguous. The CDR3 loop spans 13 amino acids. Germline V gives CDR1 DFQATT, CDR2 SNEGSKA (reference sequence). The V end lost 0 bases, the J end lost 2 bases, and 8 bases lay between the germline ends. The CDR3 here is CSARDGRTYEQYF. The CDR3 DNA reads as TGCAGTGCTAGAGATGGGCGCACCTACGAGCAGTACTTC.

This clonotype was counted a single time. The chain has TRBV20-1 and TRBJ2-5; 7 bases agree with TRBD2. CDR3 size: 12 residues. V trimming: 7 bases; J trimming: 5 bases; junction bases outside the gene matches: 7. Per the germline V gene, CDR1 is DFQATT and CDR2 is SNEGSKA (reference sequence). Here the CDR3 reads CSGGGDRETQYF. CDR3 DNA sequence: TGCAGTGGGGGGGGTGATCGCGAGACCCAGTACTTC.

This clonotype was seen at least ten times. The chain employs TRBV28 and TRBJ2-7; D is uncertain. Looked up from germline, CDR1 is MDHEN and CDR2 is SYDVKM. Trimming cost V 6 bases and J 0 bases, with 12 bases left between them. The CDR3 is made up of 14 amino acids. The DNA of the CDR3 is TGTGCCAGCAGCTTAGTGGGGAACTCCTACGAGCAGTACTTC. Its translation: CASSLVGNSYEQYF.

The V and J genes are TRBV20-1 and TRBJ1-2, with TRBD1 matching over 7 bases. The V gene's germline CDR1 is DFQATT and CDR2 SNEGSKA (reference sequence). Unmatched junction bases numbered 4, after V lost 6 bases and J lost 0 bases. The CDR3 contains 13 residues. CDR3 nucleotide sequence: TGCAGTGCCCCGGACAGGCCTAACTATGGCTACACCTTC. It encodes CSAPDRPNYGYTF.

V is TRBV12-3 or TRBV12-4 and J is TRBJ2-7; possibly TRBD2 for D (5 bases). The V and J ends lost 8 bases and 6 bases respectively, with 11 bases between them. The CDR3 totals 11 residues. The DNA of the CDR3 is TGTGCCAGCGGGTTGGGGAGCGAGCAGTACTTC. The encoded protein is CASGLGSEQYF.

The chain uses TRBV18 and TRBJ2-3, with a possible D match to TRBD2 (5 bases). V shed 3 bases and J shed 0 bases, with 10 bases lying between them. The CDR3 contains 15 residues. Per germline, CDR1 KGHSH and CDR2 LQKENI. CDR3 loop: CASSPEDSSTDTQYF. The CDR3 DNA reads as TGTGCCAGCTCACCGGAGGACTCTAGCACAGATACGCAGTATTTT.

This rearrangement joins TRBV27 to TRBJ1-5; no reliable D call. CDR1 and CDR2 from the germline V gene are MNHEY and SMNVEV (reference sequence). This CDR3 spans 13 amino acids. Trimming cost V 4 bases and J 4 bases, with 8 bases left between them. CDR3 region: CASSSLGNQPQHF. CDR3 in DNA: TGTGCCAGCAGTTCCCTGGGGAATCAGCCCCAGCATTTT.

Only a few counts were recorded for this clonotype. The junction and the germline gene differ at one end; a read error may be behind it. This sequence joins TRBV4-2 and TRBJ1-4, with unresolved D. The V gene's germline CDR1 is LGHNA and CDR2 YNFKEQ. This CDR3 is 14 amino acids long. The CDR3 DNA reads TGTGCTAGCAGCCAGCATGCAACTAATGAAAAACTGTTTTTT. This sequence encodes CASSQHATNEKLFF.

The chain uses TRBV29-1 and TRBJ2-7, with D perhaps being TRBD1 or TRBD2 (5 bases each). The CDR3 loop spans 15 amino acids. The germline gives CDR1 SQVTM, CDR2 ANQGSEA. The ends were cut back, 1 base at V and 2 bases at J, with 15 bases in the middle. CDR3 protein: CSVEGWELGAYEQYF. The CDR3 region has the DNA TGCAGCGTTGAAGGTTGGGAATTGGGGGCCTACGAGCAGTACTTC.

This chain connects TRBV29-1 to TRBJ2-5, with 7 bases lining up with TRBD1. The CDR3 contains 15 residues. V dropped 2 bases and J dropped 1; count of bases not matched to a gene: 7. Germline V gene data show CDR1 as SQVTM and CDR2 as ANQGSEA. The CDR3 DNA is TGCAGCGTTGAAAGGGGACAGTCCTGCCAAGAGACCCAGTACTTC. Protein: CSVERGQSCQETQYF. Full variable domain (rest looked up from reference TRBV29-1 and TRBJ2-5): SAVISQKPSRDICQRGTSLTIQCQVDSQVTMMFWYRQQPGQSLTLIATANQGSEATYESGFVIDKFPISRPNLTFSTLTVSNMSPEDSSIYLCSVERGQSCQETQYFGPGTRLLVL.

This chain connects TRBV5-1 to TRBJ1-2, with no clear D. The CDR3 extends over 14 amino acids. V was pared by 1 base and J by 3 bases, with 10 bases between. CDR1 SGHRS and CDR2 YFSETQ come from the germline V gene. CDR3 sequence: CASSLRGNDYGYTF. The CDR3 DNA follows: TGCGCCAGCAGCTTGCGAGGGAACGACTATGGCTACACCTTC.